Listed below are T cell receptor beta chains from one sample, sequenced in a study of cytomegalovirus exposure and HLA in healthy donors. Here immunoSEQ multiplex PCR was the method, and the copy in TCRdb shows in-frame clones only, minus some. The sample includes roughly 150,000 clones, 85% of them seen just once. The sequencing sample was made of PBMCs. These receptors originate from a man aged 25-45 years in good health and CMV-seropositive. The CDR3 runs from the conserved cysteine through the conserved F or W. A D gene is named only where the DNA matches it firmly. The listing skips clone size in some rows; elsewhere it reads once, few, many or a size class.

d_call,v_call,clone_size,j_call,cdr3_aa,cdr3_nt
NA,TRBV2,NA,TRBJ1-2,CASTAGRLNYGYTF,TGTGCCAGCACGGCAGGAAGGTTGAACTATGGCTACACCTTC
NA,TRBV7-7,NA,TRBJ1-1,CASSAGQYTEAFF,TGTGCTAGCAGCGCAGGACAGTACACTGAAGCTTTCTTT
NA,TRBV28,NA,TRBJ2-7,CASSFGQRSYEQYF,TGTGCCAGCAGTTTCGGACAGCGCTCCTACGAGCAGTACTTC
TRBD2,TRBV4-1,once,TRBJ2-7,CASSQGTSGGGHEQYF,TGCGCCAGCAGCCAAGGAACCAGCGGGGGGGGCCACGAGCAGTACTTC
NA,TRBV6-6,few,TRBJ2-7,CASASTYEQYF,TGTGCCTCAGCGAGCACCTACGAGCAGTACTTC
TRBD1,TRBV4-2,NA,TRBJ1-1,CASSQEQGVTEAFF,TGTGCCAGCAGCCAAGAACAGGGGGTCACTGAAGCTTTCTTT
NA,TRBV12-2,NA,TRBJ2-5,CASRSRGGGGGETQYF,TGTGCAAGTCGCTCCCGCGGGGGAGGAGGCGGGGAGACCCAGTACTTC
TRBD1,TRBV9,NA,TRBJ1-5,CASSPGGGNQPQHF,TGTGCCAGCAGCCCAGGGGGTGGCAATCAGCCCCAGCATTTT
NA,TRBV6-6,NA,TRBJ2-2,CASRGPGTGELFF,TGTGCCAGCAGGGGCCCAGGAACCGGGGAGCTGTTTTTT
NA,TRBV5-1,NA,TRBJ1-1,CASSPQSGNTEAFF,TGCGCCAGCAGCCCCCAATCGGGGAACACTGAAGCTTTCTTT
NA,TRBV19,NA,TRBJ2-1,CASSKETSSYNEQFF,TGTGCCAGTAGTAAGGAGACTAGCTCCTACAATGAGCAGTTCTTC
NA,TRBV2,NA,TRBJ2-7,CATAGRTYEQYF,TGTGCCACCGCCGGTCGCACCTACGAGCAGTACTTC
TRBD1,TRBV18,NA,TRBJ2-7,CASSLDRARTYEQYF,TGTGCCAGCTCATTAGACAGGGCGCGTACCTACGAGCAGTACTTC
NA,TRBV5-1,NA,TRBJ2-7,CASTSGVDYEQYF,TGCGCCAGCACGTCCGGGGTAGACTACGAGCAGTACTTC
NA,TRBV2,NA,TRBJ2-5,CASSSGSETQYF,TGTGCCAGCAGTTCCGGGAGCGAGACCCAGTACTTC
NA,TRBV21-1,NA,TRBJ1-1,CASGQGGTEAFF,TGTGCCAGCGGACAGGGAGGCACTGAAGCTTTCTTT
TRBD2,TRBV9,NA,TRBJ2-5,CASSSGGAQETQYF,TGTGCCAGCAGCTCGGGGGGGGCCCAAGAGACCCAGTACTTC
TRBD2,TRBV9,NA,TRBJ2-3,CASSVKGLAGGKADTQYF,TGTGCCAGCAGCGTAAAAGGCCTAGCGGGGGGCAAGGCAGATACGCAGTATTTT
TRBD2,TRBV2,NA,TRBJ2-6,CASSEGGRVGANVLTF,TGTGCCAGCAGTGAGGGAGGGAGGGTTGGGGCCAACGTCCTGACTTTC
NA,TRBV5-1,NA,TRBJ2-2,CASSLPGNTGELFF,TGCGCCAGCAGCTTGCCAGGGAACACCGGGGAGCTGTTTTTT
NA,TRBV25-1,NA,TRBJ2-5,CASSELQNQETQYF,TGTGCCAGCAGTGAATTACAGAATCAAGAGACCCAGTACTTC
NA,TRBV11-2,NA,TRBJ2-1,CASSPPGARNEQFF,TGTGCCAGCAGCCCCCCTGGGGCTCGAAATGAGCAGTTCTTC
TRBD2,TRBV7-8,NA,TRBJ2-7,CASSLELAGRSYEQYF,TGTGCCAGCAGCTTGGAACTAGCGGGGAGATCCTACGAGCAGTACTTC